Only a few counts were recorded for the clone carrying this T cell receptor beta chain. From the RT-PCR reads, TCRdb called clonotypes with MiXCR, one entry per CDR3 protein. The top ten hold roughly 4% of the sample, which has approximately 720,000 distinct CDR3 sequences, 12% to 15% seen once. Germline values: CDR1 MNHEY, CDR2 SVGEGT. The CDR3 totals 17 residues. Unmatched junction bases numbered 13, after V lost 2 bases and J lost 6 bases. The sequenced sample was memory CD4+ T cells from blood. This sequence joins TRBV6-2 or TRBV6-3 and TRBJ1-5, with TRBD1 matching over 7 bases. The clonotype comes from a female donor in good health, serving as a healthy control. This chain's CDR3 is CASSYQLDRARSQPQHF. The CDR3 DNA is TGTGCCAGCAGTTACCAACTCGACAGGGCCCGTAGTCAGCCCCAGCATTTT.